These 26 T cell receptor beta chains originate from one sample sequenced in a study of naive and memory T cell subsets. Adult healthy volunteers gave 2.5 ml peripheral blood for whole-blood RNA. Blood and skin TCR RNA was reverse transcribed with alpha and beta constant primers. TCRdb ran MiXCR on the 5' RACE reads and lists one entry per CDR3 protein. Among about 26,000 distinct CDR3 sequences, roughly 23% were seen once, and the ten largest hold roughly 1.9%. These receptors were obtained from a female donor in good health.

This clonotype came up many times. The chain uses TRBV6-6 and TRBJ2-4; D unresolved. Germline V lookup: CDR1 MNHNY, CDR2 SVGAGI (reference sequence). This CDR3 contains 12 residues. Trimming took 8 bases from V and 2 from J, leaving 7 bases between them. CDR3 sequence reads: CASCRPKNIQYF. CDR3 coding DNA: TGTGCCAGCTGTAGACCCAAAAACATTCAGTACTTC.

V gene TRBV29-1 combines with J gene TRBJ1-2; the D gene is possibly TRBD1 (6 bases). This CDR3 comprises 14 residues. The V and J ends lost 0 bases and 4 bases respectively, with 12 bases between them. Germline V gene sequence: CDR1 SQVTM, CDR2 ANQGSEA. CDR3 amino acids: CSVEDPWGAYGYTF. As DNA, the CDR3 is TGCAGCGTTGAAGATCCGTGGGGGGCCTATGGCTACACCTTC.

This clonotype was detected a few times. The chain uses TRBV29-1 and TRBJ2-1; a weak D match, TRBD2 (6 bases). V shed 6 bases and J shed 4 bases, with 13 bases lying between them. CDR1 and CDR2 (germline): SQVTM, ANQGSEA. This CDR3 has 13 residues. The CDR3 sequence is CSVAGREYNEQFF. The CDR3, as DNA: TGCAGCGTGGCCGGGCGGGAATACAATGAGCAGTTCTTC.

This clonotype was observed a few times. V and J are TRBV5-4 and TRBJ2-1; TRBD1 is a possible D gene (6 bases). The CDR3 has 16 residues. Trimming shortened V by 0 bases and J by 1 base, and 11 bases separated the two germline ends. Germline-derived CDR1 and CDR2 are SGHNT and YYREEE (reference sequence). CDR3 DNA: TGTGCCAGCAGCTTGGCCTGGGGGCGATCCTACAATGAGCAGTTCTTC. This sequence encodes CASSLAWGRSYNEQFF.

This chain links TRBV29-1 with TRBJ2-7; 7 bases map to TRBD2. The CDR3 runs 13 residues. The trim removed 7 bases at V and 0 bases at J, leaving 6 bases unmatched. Per the germline V gene, CDR1 is SQVTM and CDR2 is ANQGSEA. The CDR3 sequence is CSAHGGSSYEQYF. Here the CDR3 DNA reads TGCAGCGCACACGGGGGGAGCTCCTACGAGCAGTACTTC.

This chain joins TRBV10-1 and TRBJ2-7; 7 bases align to TRBD1. The CDR3 runs to 15 residues. V dropped 2 bases and J dropped 4; count of bases not matched to a gene: 8. From germline, CDR1 is WNHNN and CDR2 SYGVQD (reference sequence). This CDR3 is CASSEDRAPFYEQYF. CDR3 coding DNA: TGCGCCAGCAGTGAGGACAGGGCACCTTTTTACGAGCAGTACTTC.

This clonotype was observed a handful of times. CDR3 sequence: CSVERGRGFF. CDR3 nucleotide sequence: TGCAGCGTTGAACGGGGTAGGGGGTTCTTC. The V gene is TRBV29-1, the J gene TRBJ2-1; tentatively, D is TRBD1 or TRBD2 (5 bases each). Looked up from germline, CDR1 is SQVTM and CDR2 is ANQGSEA. The CDR3 has 10 residues. V was shortened by 2 bases and J by 15 bases, with 11 bases between the two germline ends.

The gene calls are TRBV4-2 and TRBJ2-1, with TRBD2 identical over 10 bases. Trimming at V came to 3 bases and at J to 9 bases, leaving 11 bases not matched to a gene. The CDR3 is 16 amino acids. Germline-derived CDR1 and CDR2 are LGHNA and YNFKEQ. CDR3 nucleotide sequence: TGTGCCAGCAGCCAGGTTAGCGGGGGGCGAGGACGTGAGCAGTTCTTC. Its translation is CASSQVSGGRGREQFF.

Points on this clonotype: Since no conserved phenylalanine or tryptophan closes the CDR3, a read error is the likely cause. No DNA is shown, since the ends of the CDR3 on it are uncertain; the CDR3 is the one TCRdb lists. The chain carries TRBV25-1 and TRBJ2-7; the D segment call TRBD1 is taken from the table without a DNA check. The V gene's germline CDR1 is MGHDK and CDR2 SYGVNS. The CDR3 is 11 residues long, ends included. The CDR3 sequence is CASSGGQGGIS.

The chain combines TRBV20-1 with TRBJ2-2; TRBD1 matches at 7 bases. Germline loops: CDR1 DFQATT, CDR2 SNEGSKA (reference sequence). The CDR3 runs to 15 residues. V shed 3 bases, J shed 1 base, and the junction held 5 bases outside the gene matches. CDR3 sequence reads: CSASKGGENTGELFF. CDR3 bases: TGCAGTGCTAGTAAAGGGGGCGAGAACACCGGGGAGCTGTTTTTT.

This clonotype was detected many times. The rearrangement links TRBV4-1 to TRBJ1-1, with a tentative D call TRBD1 (5 bases). This CDR3 spans 16 amino acids. With 1 base removed from V and 6 bases from J, the gap between germline ends came to 18 bases. Germline CDR1 reads MGHRA; CDR2 reads YSYEKL. The CDR3: CASSQAAAGTRAEAFF. The CDR3 DNA reads TGCGCCAGCAGCCAAGCGGCGGCGGGGACGAGGGCTGAAGCTTTCTTT.

The rearrangement links TRBV11-1 to TRBJ2-2; possibly TRBD2 for D (5 bases). Per germline, CDR1 SGHAT and CDR2 FQDESV (reference sequence). V was cut by 1 base and J by 3 bases, with 12 bases left in between. The CDR3 length is 16 residues. CDR3 loop: CASSLEGRTYTGELFF. In DNA form, the CDR3 reads TGTGCCAGCAGCTTAGAAGGACGGACTTACACCGGGGAGCTGTTTTTT. The full variable domain, rest sourced from reference TRBV11-1 and TRBJ2-2, is EAEVAQSPRYKITEKSQAVAFWCDPISGHATLYWYRQILGQGPELLVQFQDESVVDDSQLPKDRFSAERLKGVDSTLKIQPAELGDSAMYLCASSLEGRTYTGELFFGEGSRLTVL.

This clonotype was observed many times. Here the CDR3 DNA reads TGTGCCAGCTCACTTGGGACCGAGCCATTCGAGCAGTACTTC. It yields the protein CASSLGTEPFEQYF. The V and J genes are TRBV18 and TRBJ2-7; the D call may be TRBD1 or TRBD2 (5 bases each). The germline CDR1 and CDR2 sequences are KGHSH and LQKENI. The length of the CDR3 is 14 residues. Trimming left V 4 bases short and J 6 bases short, with 16 bases between.

The chain couples TRBV6-6 to TRBJ2-7; 7 bases align to TRBD2. V lost 3 bases and J lost 5; bases outside the gene matches: 7. Germline CDR1 reads MNHNY; CDR2 reads SVGAGI (reference sequence). This CDR3 is 14 amino acids long. For the CDR3, the DNA is TGTGCCAGCAGTTATCCAGCGGGGTCTGACGAGCAGTACTTC. Translated: CASSYPAGSDEQYF.

This clonotype occurred many times. The chain links TRBV29-1 to TRBJ2-7, with 7 bases aligning to TRBD2. The CDR3 is 13 amino acids. Germline CDR1 SQVTM, CDR2 ANQGSEA. V was clipped by 2 bases and J by 4 bases; unmatched bases: 5. The CDR3 coding sequence is TGCAGCGTTGAAAGGAGCGGGGAATACGAGCAGTACTTC. The encoded protein is CSVERSGEYEQYF.

This clonotype has a count of ten or more. This chain connects TRBV29-1 to TRBJ1-2; D call uncertain. CDR3 length equals 12 residues. Germline V lookup: CDR1 SQVTM, CDR2 ANQGSEA. V was shortened by 6 bases and J by 0 bases, with 8 bases between the two germline ends. The CDR3 sequence: CSVQEANYGYTF. CDR3 DNA: TGCAGCGTGCAGGAAGCTAACTATGGCTACACCTTC.

This clonotype is medium-sized (0.01 to 0.1%) by share. The rearrangement links TRBV11-2 to TRBJ2-2; the D call may be TRBD1 or TRBD2 (5 bases each). Trimming removed 4 bases from V and 4 bases from J, with 13 bases in between. The CDR3 has 15 amino acids. Germline lookup yields CDR1 SGHAT and CDR2 FQNNGV. CDR3 coding DNA: TGTGCCAGCAGCTCGGGAAGAGGGGCCACCGGGGAGCTGTTTTTT. Protein: CASSSGRGATGELFF.

The V call is TRBV12-3 or TRBV12-4, the J call TRBJ2-7; no firm D call. This CDR3 has 12 amino acids. V was shortened by 9 bases and J by 2 bases, with 11 bases between the two germline ends. The CDR3 nucleotides are TGTGCCAGGTACTGGGCAACCTACGAGCAGTACTTC. Translated, it gives CARYWATYEQYF.

This clonotype is termed medium-sized. This chain uses TRBV4-3 with TRBJ2-3; D gene unclear. Germline CDR1 is LGHNA and CDR2 is YSLEER. The CDR3 extends over 12 amino acids. V was shortened by 6 bases and J by 5 bases, with 9 bases between the two germline ends. CDR3 in DNA: TGCGCCAGCAGAGACGCGGTAGATACGCAGTATTTT. Protein product: CASRDAVDTQYF.

This clonotype was recorded many times. The chain links TRBV6-2 or TRBV6-3 to TRBJ2-3; D may be TRBD1 or TRBD2 (5 bases each). The length of the CDR3 is 16 residues. Germline V gene data show CDR1 as MNHEY and CDR2 as SVGEGT. The germline V and J ends were trimmed by 8 bases and 1 base, with 19 bases remaining between them. CDR3 bases: TGTGCCAGCGGTCCGCATCGGGGCCTCGGCACAGATACGCAGTATTTT. Protein: CASGPHRGLGTDTQYF.

Sample share makes this clonotype medium-sized. This chain links TRBV30 with TRBJ1-3; D is undetermined. This CDR3 is built from 14 residues. The germline CDR1 and CDR2 sequences are GTSNPN and SVGIG (reference sequence). V lost 0 bases and J lost 2, with 8 bases in between. CDR3 DNA sequence: TGTGCCTGGAGTGTACGCGGGGCTGGAAACACCATATATTTT. It specifies CAWSVRGAGNTIYF.

V is TRBV7-8 and J is TRBJ1-5, with D possibly being TRBD1 (5 bases). The length of the CDR3 is 17 residues. CDR1 SGHVS and CDR2 FQNEAQ come from the germline V gene. V was cut by 5 bases and J by 1 base, with 18 bases left in between. The CDR3 DNA reads as TGTGCCAGCAGCCCTTACGGGGAGGGGCCCAGCAATCAGCCCCAGCATTTT. Protein product: CASSPYGEGPSNQPQHF.

The chain links TRBV27 to TRBJ2-6; tentative D call: TRBD2 (6 bases). The CDR3 has 17 amino acids. V lost 2 bases and J 0 bases, leaving 11 bases between the germline ends. Looked up from germline, CDR1 is MNHEY and CDR2 is SMNVEV (reference sequence). The CDR3 sequence is CASSLGGAGSGANVLTF. For the CDR3, the DNA is TGTGCCAGCAGTTTAGGAGGGGCGGGCTCTGGGGCCAACGTCCTGACTTTC.

The CDR3 is CSARANLLGEQYF. The CDR3 DNA sequence: TGCAGTGCTAGAGCTAATCTCTTGGGCGAGCAGTACTTC. This chain links TRBV20-1 with TRBJ2-7; no reliable D call. The CDR3 sequence is 13 residues long. Germline lookup yields CDR1 DFQATT and CDR2 SNEGSKA (reference sequence). Deletions cut 1 base from V and 6 bases from J, with 13 bases between.

This clonotype appeared a few times. CDR3: CASSHTWTSGISTDTQYF. CDR3 in DNA: TGTGCCAGCAGCCACACCTGGACTAGCGGGATAAGCACAGATACGCAGTATTTT. The genes are TRBV7-2 and TRBJ2-3, with 12 bases aligning to TRBD2. Germline values: CDR1 SGHTA, CDR2 FQGNSA. This CDR3 has 18 residues. With 5 bases clipped from V and 0 bases from J, the junction kept 9 bases outside the gene matches.

This clonotype came up many times. The rearrangement uses TRBV11-2 and TRBJ2-7; TRBD2 is a possible D gene (5 bases). CDR3 length equals 14 residues. From germline, CDR1 is SGHAT and CDR2 FQNNGV. Trimming took off 4 bases at V and 6 bases at J, with 16 bases between the two ends. The CDR3 sequence: CASSSPARRSEQYF. In DNA, the CDR3 is TGTGCCAGCAGCTCCCCGGCCCGGAGGAGCGAGCAGTACTTC.